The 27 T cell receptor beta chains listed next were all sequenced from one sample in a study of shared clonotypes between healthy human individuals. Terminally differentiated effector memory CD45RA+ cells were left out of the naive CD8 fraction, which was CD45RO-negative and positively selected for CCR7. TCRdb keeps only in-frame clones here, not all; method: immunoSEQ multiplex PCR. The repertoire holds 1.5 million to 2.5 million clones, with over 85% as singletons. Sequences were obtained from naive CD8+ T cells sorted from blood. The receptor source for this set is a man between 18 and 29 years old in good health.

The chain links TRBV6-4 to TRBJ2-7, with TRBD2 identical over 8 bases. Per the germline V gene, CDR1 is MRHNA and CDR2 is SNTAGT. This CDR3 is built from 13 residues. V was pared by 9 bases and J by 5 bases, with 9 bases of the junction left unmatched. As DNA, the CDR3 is TGTGCCAGTAAATCCCCAGCGGGGGACGAGCAGTACTTC. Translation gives CASKSPAGDEQYF.

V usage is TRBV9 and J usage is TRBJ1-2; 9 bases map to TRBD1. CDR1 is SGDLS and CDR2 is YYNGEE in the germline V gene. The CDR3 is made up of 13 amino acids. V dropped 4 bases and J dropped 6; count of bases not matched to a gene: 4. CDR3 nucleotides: TGTGCCAGCAGCCTGACAGGGGGTGATGGCTACACCTTC. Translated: CASSLTGGDGYTF.

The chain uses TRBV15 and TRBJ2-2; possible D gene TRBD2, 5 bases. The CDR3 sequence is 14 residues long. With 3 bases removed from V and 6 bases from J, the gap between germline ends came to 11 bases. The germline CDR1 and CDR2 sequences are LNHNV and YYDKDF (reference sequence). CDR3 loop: CATSRAPGSGELFF. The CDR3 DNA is TGTGCCACCAGCAGGGCGCCGGGGTCCGGGGAGCTGTTTTTT.

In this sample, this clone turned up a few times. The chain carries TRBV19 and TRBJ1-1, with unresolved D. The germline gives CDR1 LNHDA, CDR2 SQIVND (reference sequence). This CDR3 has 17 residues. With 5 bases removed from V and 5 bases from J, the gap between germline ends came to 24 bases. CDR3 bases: TGTGCCAGTAGTCCGGATACCGGGATAGTTTTGAGGACTGAAGCTTTCTTT. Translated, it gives CASSPDTGIVLRTEAFF.

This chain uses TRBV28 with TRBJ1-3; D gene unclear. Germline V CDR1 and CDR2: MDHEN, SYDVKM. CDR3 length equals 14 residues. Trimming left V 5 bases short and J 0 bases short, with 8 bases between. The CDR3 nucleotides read TGTGCCAGCAGTGGGTCAGACTCTGGAAACACCATATATTTT. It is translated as CASSGSDSGNTIYF.

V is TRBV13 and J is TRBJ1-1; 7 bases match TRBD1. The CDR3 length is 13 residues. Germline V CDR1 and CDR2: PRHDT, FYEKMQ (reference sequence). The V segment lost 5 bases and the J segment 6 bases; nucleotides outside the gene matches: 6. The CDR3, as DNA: TGTGCCAGCAGCGGACACAGGGGAGCTGAAGCTTTCTTT. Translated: CASSGHRGAEAFF.

The CDR3 here is CASREGGSPDTQYF. The CDR3 nucleotides read TGTGCCAGCAGAGAGGGTGGATCGCCGGATACGCAGTATTTT. The chain couples TRBV2 to TRBJ2-3, with D possibly matching TRBD2 (5 bases). The germline V gene has CDR1 SNHLY and CDR2 FYNNEI. The CDR3 extends over 14 amino acids. Trimming took 6 bases from V and 6 from J, leaving 16 bases between them.

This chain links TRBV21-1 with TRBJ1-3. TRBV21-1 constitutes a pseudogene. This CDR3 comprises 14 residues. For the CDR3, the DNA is TGTGCCAGCGTCTGGGGGGCGGCGGCGGGCACCATATATTTT. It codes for CASVWGAAAGTIYF.

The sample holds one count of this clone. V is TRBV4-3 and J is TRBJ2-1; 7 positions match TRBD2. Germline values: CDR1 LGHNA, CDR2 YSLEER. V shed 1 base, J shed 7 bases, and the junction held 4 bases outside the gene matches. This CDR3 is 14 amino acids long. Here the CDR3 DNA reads TGCGCCAGCAGCCAAGCGGGAGCGGGAAATGAGCAGTTCTTC. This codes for CASSQAGAGNEQFF.

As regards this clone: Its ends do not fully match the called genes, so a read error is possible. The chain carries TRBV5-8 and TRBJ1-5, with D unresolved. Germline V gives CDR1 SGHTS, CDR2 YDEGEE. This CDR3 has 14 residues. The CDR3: CASRLDASNQPQHF. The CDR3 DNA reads TGTGCCAGCAGATTGGACGCAAGCAATCAGCCCCAGCATTTT.

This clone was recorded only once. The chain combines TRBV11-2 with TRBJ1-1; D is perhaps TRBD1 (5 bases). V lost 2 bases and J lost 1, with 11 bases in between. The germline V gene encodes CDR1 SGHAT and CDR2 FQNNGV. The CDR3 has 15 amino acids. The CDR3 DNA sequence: TGTGCCAGCAGCTTATCAGGACAACAGAACACTGAAGCTTTCTTT. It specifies CASSLSGQQNTEAFF.

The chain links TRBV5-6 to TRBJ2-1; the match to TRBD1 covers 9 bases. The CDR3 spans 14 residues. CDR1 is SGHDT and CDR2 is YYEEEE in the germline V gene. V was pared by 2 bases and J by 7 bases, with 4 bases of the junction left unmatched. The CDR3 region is CASSFQDRGNEQFF. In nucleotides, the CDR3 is TGTGCCAGCAGCTTTCAGGACAGGGGTAATGAGCAGTTCTTC.

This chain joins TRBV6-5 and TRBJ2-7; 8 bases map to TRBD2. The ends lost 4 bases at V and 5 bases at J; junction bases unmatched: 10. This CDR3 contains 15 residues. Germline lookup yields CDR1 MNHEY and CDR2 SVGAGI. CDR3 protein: CASSLAGRGGDEQYF. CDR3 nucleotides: TGTGCCAGCAGTTTGGCAGGACGGGGGGGCGACGAGCAGTACTTC.

The CDR3, as DNA: TGCGCCAGCGTACCTCTAGCGGGGGGCACAGATACGCAGTATTTT. It encodes CASVPLAGGTDTQYF. The rearrangement joins TRBV4-1 to TRBJ2-3; 10 nucleotides match TRBD2. V shed 8 bases, J shed 1 base, and the junction held 6 bases outside the gene matches. The CDR3 length is 15 residues. In germline, CDR1 is MGHRA, CDR2 YSYEKL.

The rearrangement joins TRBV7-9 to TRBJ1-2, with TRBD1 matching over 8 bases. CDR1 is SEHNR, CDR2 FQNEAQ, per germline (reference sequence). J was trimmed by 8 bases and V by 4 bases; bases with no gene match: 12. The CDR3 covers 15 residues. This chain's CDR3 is CASSSRTDRVKGYTF. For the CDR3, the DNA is TGTGCCAGCAGCTCCCGAACGGACAGGGTAAAGGGCTACACCTTC. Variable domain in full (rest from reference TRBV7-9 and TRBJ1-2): DTGVSQNPRHKITKRGQNVTFRCDPISEHNRLYWYRQTLGQGPEFLTYFQNEAQLEKSRLLSDRFSAERPKGSFSTLEIQRTEQGDSAMYLCASSSRTDRVKGYTFGSGTRLTVV.

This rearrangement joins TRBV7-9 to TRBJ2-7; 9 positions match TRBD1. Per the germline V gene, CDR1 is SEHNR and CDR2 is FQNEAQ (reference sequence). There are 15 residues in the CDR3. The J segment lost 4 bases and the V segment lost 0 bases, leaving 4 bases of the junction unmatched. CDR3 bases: TGTGCCAGCAGCTTAGCGCAACAGGGGGCTTACGAGCAGTACTTC. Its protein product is CASSLAQQGAYEQYF. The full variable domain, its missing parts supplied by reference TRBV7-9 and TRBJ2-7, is DTGVSQNPRHKITKRGQNVTFRCDPISEHNRLYWYRQTLGQGPEFLTYFQNEAQLEKSRLLSDRFSAERPKGSFSTLEIQRTEQGDSAMYLCASSLAQQGAYEQYFGPGTRLTVT.

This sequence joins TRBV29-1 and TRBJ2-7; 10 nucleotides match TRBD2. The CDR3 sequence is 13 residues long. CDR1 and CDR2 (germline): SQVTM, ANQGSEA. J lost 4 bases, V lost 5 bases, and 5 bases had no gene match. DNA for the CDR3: TGCAGCGTTATGGGACTAGCGTCGTACGAGCAGTACTTC. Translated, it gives CSVMGLASYEQYF.

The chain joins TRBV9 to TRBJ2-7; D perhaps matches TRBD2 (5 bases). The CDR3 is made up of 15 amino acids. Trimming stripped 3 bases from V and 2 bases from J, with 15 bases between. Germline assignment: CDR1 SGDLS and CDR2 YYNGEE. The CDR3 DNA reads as TGTGCCAGCAGCGCAGATCCCGACTACCCCTACGAGCAGTACTTC. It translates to CASSADPDYPYEQYF.

The CDR3 sequence is CASSEPGQGARETQYF. Here the CDR3 DNA reads TGTGCCAGCAGTGAACCGGGACAGGGGGCCCGAGAGACCCAGTACTTC. The rearrangement uses TRBV6-1 and TRBJ2-5; TRBD1 matches at 12 bases. Germline CDR1 and CDR2: MNHNS and SASEGT. J gave up 4 bases and V 2 bases, and 5 bases lay outside the gene matches. The CDR3 consists of 16 residues.

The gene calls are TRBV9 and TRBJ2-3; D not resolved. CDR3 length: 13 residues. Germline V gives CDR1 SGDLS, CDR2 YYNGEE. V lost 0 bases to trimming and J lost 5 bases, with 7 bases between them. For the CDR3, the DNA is TGTGCCAGCAGCGTAGGCTCTAGAGATACGCAGTATTTT. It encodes CASSVGSRDTQYF.

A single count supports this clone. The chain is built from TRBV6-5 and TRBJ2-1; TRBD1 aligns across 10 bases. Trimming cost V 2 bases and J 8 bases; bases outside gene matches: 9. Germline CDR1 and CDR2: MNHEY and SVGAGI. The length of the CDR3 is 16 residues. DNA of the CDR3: TGTGCCAGCAGTTACCCGGGACAGGGGAATATAGATGAGCAGTTCTTC. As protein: CASSYPGQGNIDEQFF.

The CDR3 DNA sequence: TGTGCCAGCAGCGCCGGACAGGGGGCGGACAATGAGCAGTTCTTC. Protein: CASSAGQGADNEQFF. The chain couples TRBV7-9 to TRBJ2-1; 11 positions agree with TRBD1. V lost 5 bases to trimming and J lost 5 bases; unmatched junction nucleotides: 5. CDR3 length equals 15 residues. Germline V gene lookup returns CDR1 SEHNR and CDR2 FQNEAQ (reference sequence). Drawing the rest from reference TRBV7-9 and TRBJ2-1, the complete variable domain is DTGVSQNPRHKITKRGQNVTFRCDPISEHNRLYWYRQTLGQGPEFLTYFQNEAQLEKSRLLSDRFSAERPKGSFSTLEIQRTEQGDSAMYLCASSAGQGADNEQFFGPGTRLTVL.

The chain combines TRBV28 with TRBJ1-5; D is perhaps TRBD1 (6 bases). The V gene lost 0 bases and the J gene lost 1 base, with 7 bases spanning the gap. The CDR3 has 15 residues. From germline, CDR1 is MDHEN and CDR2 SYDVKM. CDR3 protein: CASSLWGASNQPQHF. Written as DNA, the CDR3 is TGTGCCAGCAGTTTATGGGGGGCGAGCAATCAGCCCCAGCATTTT.

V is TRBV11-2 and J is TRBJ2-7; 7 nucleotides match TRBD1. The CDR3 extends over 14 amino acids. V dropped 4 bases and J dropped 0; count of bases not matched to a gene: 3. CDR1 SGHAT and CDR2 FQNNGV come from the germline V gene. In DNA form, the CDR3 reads TGTGCCAGCAGCTCCCGGGACAGCTCCTACGAGCAGTACTTC. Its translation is CASSSRDSSYEQYF.

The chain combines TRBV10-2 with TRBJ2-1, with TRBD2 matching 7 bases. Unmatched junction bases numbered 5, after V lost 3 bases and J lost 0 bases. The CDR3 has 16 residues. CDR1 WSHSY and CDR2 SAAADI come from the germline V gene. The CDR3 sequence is CASSELAGPSYNEQFF. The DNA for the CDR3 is TGCGCCAGCAGTGAATTAGCGGGCCCCTCCTACAATGAGCAGTTCTTC.

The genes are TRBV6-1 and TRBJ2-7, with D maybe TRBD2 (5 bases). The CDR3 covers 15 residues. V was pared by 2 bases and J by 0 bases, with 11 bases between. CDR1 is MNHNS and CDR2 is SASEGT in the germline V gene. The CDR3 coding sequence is TGTGCCAGCAGTGAAAGGACTTACAGCTCCTACGAGCAGTACTTC. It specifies CASSERTYSSYEQYF.

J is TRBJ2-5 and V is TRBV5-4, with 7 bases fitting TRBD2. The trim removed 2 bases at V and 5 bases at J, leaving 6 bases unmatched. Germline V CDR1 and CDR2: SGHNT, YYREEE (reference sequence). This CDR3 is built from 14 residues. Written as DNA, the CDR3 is TGTGCCAGCAGCTTTCGGGGGGAGTTGGAGACCCAGTACTTC. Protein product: CASSFRGELETQYF.